Sequencing of this T cell receptor (beta chain) was carried out in a study of cytomegalovirus exposure and HLA in healthy donors. Details on this clone: Its antigen is undetermined.

Study-wide results and limits: With DRB1 most and HLA-C fewest, TCR association rates differed between HLA loci in a later analysis.

The primer mix had 60 Vbeta and 13 Jbeta primers. Some clones are missing from TCRdb's copy, which holds only in-frame ones; the method was immunoSEQ multiplex PCR. The data hold about 43,000 clones, with less than 75% observed a single time. This TCR derives from a man in his sixties in good health and CMV-seropositive. Sequencing input: PBMCs.

The DNA of the CDR3 is TGTGCCAGCAGCTTAATCGGGACATCTAACTATGGCTACACCTTC. It is translated as CASSLIGTSNYGYTF. The chain links TRBV7-9 to TRBJ1-2, with D tentatively TRBD1 (6 bases). V shed 2 bases and J shed 0 bases, with 10 bases lying between them. The CDR3 is made up of 15 amino acids. The germline V gene has CDR1 SEHNR and CDR2 FQNEAQ (reference sequence).